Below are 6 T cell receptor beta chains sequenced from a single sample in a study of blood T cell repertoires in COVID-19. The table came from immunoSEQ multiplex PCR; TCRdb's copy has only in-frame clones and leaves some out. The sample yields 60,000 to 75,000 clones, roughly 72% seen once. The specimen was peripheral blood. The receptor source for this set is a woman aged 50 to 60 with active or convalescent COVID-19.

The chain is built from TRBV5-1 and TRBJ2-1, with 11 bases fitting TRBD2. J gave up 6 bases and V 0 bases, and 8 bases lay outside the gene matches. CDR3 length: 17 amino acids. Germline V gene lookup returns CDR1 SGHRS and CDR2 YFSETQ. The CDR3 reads CASSLDSSGRIGNEQFF. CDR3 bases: TGCGCCAGCAGCTTGGATTCTAGCGGGAGGATCGGCAATGAGCAGTTCTTC.

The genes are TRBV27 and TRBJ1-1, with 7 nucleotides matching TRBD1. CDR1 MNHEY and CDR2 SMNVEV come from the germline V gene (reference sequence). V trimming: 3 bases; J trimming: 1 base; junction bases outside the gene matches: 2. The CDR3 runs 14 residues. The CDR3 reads CASSLYRGNTEAFF. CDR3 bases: TGTGCCAGCAGTTTGTACAGGGGGAACACTGAAGCTTTCTTT.

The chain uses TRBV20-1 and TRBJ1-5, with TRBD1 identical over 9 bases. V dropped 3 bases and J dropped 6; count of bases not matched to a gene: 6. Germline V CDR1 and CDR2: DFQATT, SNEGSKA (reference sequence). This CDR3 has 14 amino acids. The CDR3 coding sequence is TGCAGTGCTAGTACAGGGGGCCGTAGTCAGCCCCAGCATTTT. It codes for CSASTGGRSQPQHF.

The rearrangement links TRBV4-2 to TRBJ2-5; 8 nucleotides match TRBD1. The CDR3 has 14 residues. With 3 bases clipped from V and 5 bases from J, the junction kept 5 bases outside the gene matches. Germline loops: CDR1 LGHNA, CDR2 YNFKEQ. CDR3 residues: CASSQQGAPETQYF. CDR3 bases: TGTGCCAGCAGCCAGCAGGGGGCGCCTGAGACCCAGTACTTC.

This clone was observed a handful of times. CDR3 amino acids: CATSDFGRGGGYTF. The CDR3 nucleotides read TGTGCCACCAGTGATTTCGGCAGGGGCGGTGGCTACACCTTC. V gene TRBV24-1 combines with J gene TRBJ1-2; D possibly corresponds to TRBD1 (6 bases). Trimming shortened V by 1 base and J by 7 bases, and 12 bases separated the two germline ends. From germline, CDR1 is KGHDR and CDR2 SFDVKD. This CDR3 is built from 14 residues.

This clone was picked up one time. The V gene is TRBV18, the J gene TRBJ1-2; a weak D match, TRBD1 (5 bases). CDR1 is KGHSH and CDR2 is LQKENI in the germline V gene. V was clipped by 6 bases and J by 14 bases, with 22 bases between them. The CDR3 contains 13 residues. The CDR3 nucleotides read TGTGCCAGCTCGACCAAGAATGACAGCCCGCAAACCTTC. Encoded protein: CASSTKNDSPQTF.